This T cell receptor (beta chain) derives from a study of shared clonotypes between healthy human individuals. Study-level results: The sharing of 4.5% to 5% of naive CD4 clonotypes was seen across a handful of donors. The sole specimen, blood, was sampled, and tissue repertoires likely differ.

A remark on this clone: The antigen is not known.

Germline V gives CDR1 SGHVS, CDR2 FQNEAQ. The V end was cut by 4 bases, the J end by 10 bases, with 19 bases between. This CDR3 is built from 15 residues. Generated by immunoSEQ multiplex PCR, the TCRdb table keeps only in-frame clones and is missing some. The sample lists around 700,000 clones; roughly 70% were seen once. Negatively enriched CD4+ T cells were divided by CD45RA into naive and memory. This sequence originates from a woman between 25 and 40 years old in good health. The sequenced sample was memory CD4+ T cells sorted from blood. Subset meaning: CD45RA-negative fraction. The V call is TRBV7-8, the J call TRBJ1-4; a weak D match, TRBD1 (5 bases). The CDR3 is CASSSQTGLGGKLFF. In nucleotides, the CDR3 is TGTGCCAGCAGCTCTCAGACCGGTCTGGGGGGAAAACTGTTTTTT.